Below are 20 T cell receptor beta chains sequenced from a single sample in a study of tumor-infiltrating lymphocytes in localized non-small cell lung cancer. Clones were read by immunoSEQ multiplex PCR, and TCRdb kept only the in-frame ones, dropping some. The sample consists of around 16,000 clones, around 72% of them appearing once. Sequencing was performed on lung tumor tissue. The receptors were sampled from a human donor with non-small cell lung cancer.

By share, this clone counts as medium-sized. The CDR3 DNA reads TGTGCCAGCTCGTCCGGGACTCTCTCTGGAAACACCATATATTTT. Encoded protein: CASSSGTLSGNTIYF. This chain connects TRBV18 to TRBJ1-3, with a possible D match to TRBD1 (5 bases). The CDR3 loop spans 15 amino acids. V gave up 6 bases and J gave up 0 bases, with 12 bases separating them. In germline, CDR1 is KGHSH, CDR2 LQKENI.

The chain is built from TRBV1 and TRBJ1-5; the listed D gene, TRBD1, was not tested against the DNA. TRBV1 is designated a pseudogene. The CDR3 is 17 amino acids. The CDR3 bases are TGCACCAGCAGCCAAGGGAGACCAGGGTCCCTGAATCAGCCCCAGCATTTT. Protein product: CTSSQGRPGSLNQPQHF.

V is TRBV28 and J is TRBJ2-3; D is possibly TRBD1 (6 bases). Germline V CDR1 and CDR2: MDHEN, SYDVKM. The CDR3 extends over 13 amino acids. Trimming shortened V by 8 bases and J by 3 bases, and 12 bases separated the two germline ends. The CDR3 sequence is CASGGLLTDTQYF. In DNA, the CDR3 is TGTGCCAGCGGGGGCCTGTTAACAGATACGCAGTATTTT.

The gene calls are TRBV9 and TRBJ1-2; D not certain. Germline assignment: CDR1 SGDLS and CDR2 YYNGEE. This CDR3 is 13 amino acids long. Trimming removed 4 bases at V and 4 bases at J, with 11 bases between. CDR3 sequence (DNA): TGTGCCAGCAGCCTAGAGGAGGGCTATGGCTACACCTTC. This gives the protein CASSLEEGYGYTF.

V usage is TRBV5-1 and J usage is TRBJ2-5, with unresolved D. Trimming pared 0 bases from V and 3 bases from J, leaving 6 bases between. Germline V CDR1 and CDR2: SGHRS, YFSETQ. The CDR3 has 13 residues. The CDR3 nucleotides are TGCGCCAGCAGCTTGGACCAGAAAGAGACCCAGTACTTC. This sequence encodes CASSLDQKETQYF.

The V and J genes are TRBV29-1 and TRBJ2-3; TRBD1 aligns across 9 bases. The germline V gene encodes CDR1 SQVTM and CDR2 ANQGSEA. This CDR3 contains 15 residues. With 4 bases clipped from V and 0 bases from J, the junction kept 5 bases outside the gene matches. CDR3 in amino acids: CSVARDRASTDTQYF. The CDR3 DNA sequence: TGCAGCGTTGCCCGGGACAGGGCTAGCACAGATACGCAGTATTTT.

This rearrangement joins TRBV30 to TRBJ1-2; 8 nucleotides match TRBD1. V trimming: 4 bases; J trimming: 8 bases; junction bases outside the gene matches: 3. Germline loops: CDR1 GTSNPN, CDR2 SVGIG (reference sequence). The CDR3 spans 11 residues. This CDR3 reads CAWTDRVGYTF. The CDR3 bases are TGTGCCTGGACGGACAGGGTAGGCTACACCTTC.

The rearrangement joins TRBV6-1 to TRBJ2-3; D call uncertain. V was cut by 1 base and J by 5 bases, with 4 bases left in between. The CDR3 covers 12 residues. Germline loops: CDR1 MNHNS, CDR2 SASEGT. This CDR3 is CASSEEVDTQYF. In nucleotides, the CDR3 is TGTGCCAGCAGTGAAGAGGTAGATACGCAGTATTTT.

The V gene is TRBV19, the J gene TRBJ2-2, with D uncertain. Trimming removed 1 base from V and 6 bases from J, with 6 bases in between. This CDR3 spans 13 amino acids. The germline CDR1 and CDR2 sequences are LNHDA and SQIVND (reference sequence). The CDR3 loop is CASSIVKAGELFF. The CDR3 region has the DNA TGTGCCAGTAGTATAGTAAAGGCCGGGGAGCTGTTTTTT.

The chain carries TRBV6-6 and TRBJ2-3; 8 bases are shared with TRBD2. This CDR3 region has 11 residues. CDR1 is MNHNY, CDR2 SVGAGI, per germline (reference sequence). V lost 6 bases, J lost 13 bases, and 6 bases stayed unmatched. Here the CDR3 reads CASSGLAAEYF. In DNA form, the CDR3 reads TGTGCCAGCAGCGGACTAGCAGCCGAGTATTTT.

In this sample, this clone turned up a few times. This chain uses TRBV2 with TRBJ2-2, with D possibly called TRBD1 or TRBD2 (6 bases each). The V and J ends lost 4 bases and 0 bases respectively, with 21 bases between them. CDR1 and CDR2 (germline): SNHLY, FYNNEI. This CDR3 spans 19 amino acids. The DNA of the CDR3 is TGTGCCAGCAGTGGGAGGGGGGCTCCCCTTATCTCGAACACCGGGGAGCTGTTTTTT. Its translation: CASSGRGAPLISNTGELFF.

Note on this clone: The sample has other DNA sequences that encode this CDR3 too. The rearrangement uses TRBV30 and TRBJ2-7; D tentatively reads TRBD1 or TRBD2 (5 bases each). From germline, CDR1 is GTSNPN and CDR2 SVGIG (reference sequence). The CDR3 is made up of 13 amino acids. V lost 2 bases, J lost 3 bases, and 11 bases lay in between. The chain's CDR3 is CAWSRGENYEQYF. DNA of the CDR3: TGTGCCTGGAGTCGAGGGGAGAACTACGAGCAGTACTTC.

The V call is TRBV15, the J call TRBJ2-1, with D perhaps TRBD1 (6 bases). The CDR3 length is 15 residues. With 0 bases removed from V and 2 bases from J, the gap between germline ends came to 8 bases. The V gene's germline CDR1 is LNHNV and CDR2 YYDKDF (reference sequence). The CDR3, as DNA: TGTGCCACCAGCAGAGACGGGGACACCTACAATGAGCAGTTCTTC. Amino acid sequence: CATSRDGDTYNEQFF.

This rearrangement joins TRBV30 to TRBJ2-5, with TRBD1 matching 8 bases. The J call may not be correct, given that the DNA end is closer to TRBJ2-7. The CDR3 contains 14 residues. From germline, CDR1 is GTSNPN and CDR2 SVGIG (reference sequence). The CDR3 sequence: CAWSRTGRGYEQYF. The CDR3 nucleotides read TGTGCCTGGAGTCGGACAGGGAGAGGCTACGAGCAGTACTTC.

This chain links TRBV28 with TRBJ1-3; the D is unclear. The CDR3 runs 15 residues. In germline, CDR1 is MDHEN, CDR2 SYDVKM. V was cut by 6 bases and J by 4 bases, with 16 bases left in between. DNA of the CDR3: TGTGCCAGCAGCCCTCCCGACACGGGAGGAAACACCATATATTTT. The encoded protein is CASSPPDTGGNTIYF.

DNA of the CDR3: TGTGCCAGTAGTAAGCCGCACCAATCTGGGGCCAACGTCCTGACTTTC. Encoded protein: CASSKPHQSGANVLTF. V usage is TRBV19 and J usage is TRBJ2-6; no clear D gene. Per the germline V gene, CDR1 is LNHDA and CDR2 is SQIVND (reference sequence). The CDR3 loop spans 16 amino acids. Trimming removed 4 bases at V and 1 base at J, with 11 bases between.

The rearrangement joins TRBV5-4 to TRBJ2-5; no definite D call. V lost 2 bases, J lost 3 bases, and 2 bases lay in between. The CDR3 runs to 11 residues. The germline V gene encodes CDR1 SGHNT and CDR2 YYREEE (reference sequence). The CDR3: CASSFEETQYF. CDR3 sequence (DNA): TGTGCCAGCAGCTTCGAAGAGACCCAGTACTTC.

V is TRBV2 and J is TRBJ2-7; the match to TRBD2 covers 10 bases. With V trimmed by 7 bases and J by 6 bases, 9 bases remained unmatched. The CDR3 runs 14 residues. The germline V gene has CDR1 SNHLY and CDR2 FYNNEI. CDR3 loop: CASTSSGTSAEQYF. CDR3 bases: TGTGCCAGCACCTCCTCCGGGACTAGCGCCGAGCAGTACTTC.

The chain joins TRBV29-1 to TRBJ2-6, with 7 bases identical to TRBD2. V was pared by 0 bases and J by 0 bases, with 8 bases of the junction left unmatched. CDR1 is SQVTM, CDR2 ANQGSEA, per germline. This CDR3 contains 18 residues. The CDR3 sequence is CSVEDVQRGSSGANVLTF. The CDR3 DNA reads as TGCAGCGTTGAAGATGTCCAGCGGGGAAGCTCTGGGGCCAACGTCCTGACTTTC. Full variable domain (rest looked up from reference TRBV29-1 and TRBJ2-6): SAVISQKPSRDICQRGTSLTIQCQVDSQVTMMFWYRQQPGQSLTLIATANQGSEATYESGFVIDKFPISRPNLTFSTLTVSNMSPEDSSIYLCSVEDVQRGSSGANVLTFGAGSRLTVL.

This clone was found once. The V gene is TRBV28, the J gene TRBJ2-3; unclear D gene. Trimming shortened V by 4 bases and J by 6 bases, and 14 bases separated the two germline ends. The germline gives CDR1 MDHEN, CDR2 SYDVKM. This CDR3 region has 14 residues. This chain's CDR3 is CASSSWGKGDTQYF. DNA of the CDR3: TGTGCCAGCAGTTCTTGGGGTAAAGGGGATACGCAGTATTTT.